Shown below are 9 T cell receptor beta chains from a single sample sequenced in a study of graft-versus-host responses after intestinal transplantation. These TCRs are of unknown antigen specificity. The repertoire was sequenced with immunoSEQ multiplex PCR; TCRdb's copy has only in-frame clones and lacks some. The sample has roughly 120,000 clones; 80% to 95% are singletons. The source material was unstimulated CD8+ T cells sorted from spleen or lymph node cells, sampled before intestinal transplant. These receptors were taken from a human donor who received an intestinal transplant.

The chain employs TRBV27 and TRBJ2-7, with D possibly being TRBD2 (6 bases). Trimming left V 7 bases short and J 4 bases short, with 17 bases between. This CDR3 comprises 14 residues. The germline CDR1 and CDR2 sequences are MNHEY and SMNVEV (reference sequence). CDR3 sequence (DNA): TGTGCCAGCAAGGGAGGAACTGGGGCTTACGAGCAGTACTTC. It yields the protein CASKGGTGAYEQYF.

This sequence joins TRBV9 and TRBJ2-1, with TRBD2 identical over 11 bases. Germline lookup yields CDR1 SGDLS and CDR2 YYNGEE. The CDR3 has 15 amino acids. The V gene end was trimmed by 4 bases and the J gene end by 8 bases; junction bases not matched to a gene: 8. The CDR3 reads CASSLTSGSVDEQFF. In DNA form, the CDR3 reads TGTGCCAGCAGCCTTACTAGCGGGAGCGTCGATGAGCAGTTCTTC.

This chain connects TRBV4-2 to TRBJ1-2, with D tentatively TRBD1 (6 bases). The germline gives CDR1 LGHNA, CDR2 YNFKEQ. The V end lost 5 bases, the J end lost 4 bases, and 11 bases lay between the germline ends. The CDR3 consists of 13 residues. The CDR3, as DNA: TGTGCCAGCAGCTACAGGGTTAGCTATGGCTACACCTTC. Its translation is CASSYRVSYGYTF.

The rearrangement links TRBV6-1 to TRBJ2-3; TRBD1 is a possible D gene (6 bases). The V end lost 2 bases, the J end lost 6 bases, and 15 bases lay between the germline ends. Germline V gene lookup returns CDR1 MNHNS and CDR2 SASEGT. This CDR3 spans 15 amino acids. Here the CDR3 DNA reads TGTGCCAGCAGTGAAATTTGGGGGACAACGGATACGCAGTATTTT. Translated: CASSEIWGTTDTQYF.

This clone appeared a single time. The chain uses TRBV4-1 and TRBJ2-1; D unresolved. The CDR3 is 16 residues long. Trimming cost V 2 bases and J 0 bases, with 11 bases left between them. Germline V gene data show CDR1 as MGHRA and CDR2 as YSYEKL. CDR3 sequence: CASSQPYLLSYNEQFF. CDR3 in DNA: TGCGCCAGCAGCCAACCGTACTTACTCTCCTACAATGAGCAGTTCTTC.

This sequence joins TRBV29-1 and TRBJ2-7, with D perhaps TRBD1 (5 bases). With 4 bases removed from V and 2 bases from J, the gap between germline ends came to 9 bases. The CDR3 totals 12 residues. Germline V CDR1 and CDR2: SQVTM, ANQGSEA. The CDR3 sequence: CSVATDTYEQYF. In DNA, the CDR3 is TGCAGCGTTGCGACAGACACCTACGAGCAGTACTTC.

This clone was recorded once. Here the CDR3 DNA reads TGTGCCACCAGGGGACGTTTCCCCCAAGAGACCCAGTACTTC. Protein sequence: CATRGRFPQETQYF. The V and J genes are TRBV15 and TRBJ2-5, with D possibly called TRBD1 or TRBD2 (5 bases each). The CDR3 sequence is 14 residues long. Germline CDR1 LNHNV, CDR2 YYDKDF (reference sequence). The germline V and J ends were trimmed by 6 bases and 1 base, with 12 bases remaining between them. The full variable domain, rest sourced from reference TRBV15 and TRBJ2-5, is DAMVIQNPRYQVTQFGKPVTLSCSQTLNHNVMYWYQQKSSQAPKLLFHYYDKDFNNEADTPDNFQSRRPNTSFCFLDIRSPGLGDTAMYLCATRGRFPQETQYFGPGTRLLVL.

The chain has TRBV19 and TRBJ1-5; D is unresolved. The CDR3 covers 15 residues. V was pared by 7 bases and J by 0 bases, with 13 bases between. Germline V gives CDR1 LNHDA, CDR2 SQIVND (reference sequence). The CDR3 sequence is CASNSPKRSNQPQHF. CDR3 coding DNA: TGTGCCAGTAACTCCCCAAAACGTAGCAATCAGCCCCAGCATTTT.

The rearrangement uses TRBV7-9 and TRBJ2-1, with D unclear. CDR1 is SEHNR and CDR2 is FQNEAQ in the germline V gene (reference sequence). Trimming removed 4 bases from V and 5 bases from J, with 0 bases in between. There are 10 residues in the CDR3. CDR3 protein: CASSYNEQFF. CDR3 coding DNA: TGTGCCAGCAGCTACAATGAGCAGTTCTTC.